This is a list of T cell receptor beta chains from one sample in a study of neurological immune-mediated disorders. TCRdb re-called the 5' RACE reads through MiXCR, storing one row per CDR3 protein. The sample yields some 83,000 distinct CDR3 sequences, about 2.5% seen once. The sample was PBMCs. The receptors here all came from a woman in her 30s with multiple sclerosis. The CDR3 runs from the conserved cysteine through the conserved F or W. The D gene is left open where the match is weak. Each size is once, few or many counts, or a class when the clone is expanded.

CASTPGVAGGNEQFF	TGTGCCAGCACCCCCGGGGTAGCGGGCGGTAATGAGCAGTTCTTC	TRBD2	TRBV28	TRBJ2-1	many
CASRSGYVGTEAFF	TGCGCCAGCAGGTCAGGGTATGTGGGCACTGAAGCTTTCTTT	-	TRBV5-1	TRBJ1-1	many
CAISEGANEKLFF	TGTGCCATCAGTGAGGGGGCTAATGAAAAACTGTTTTTT	-	TRBV10-3	TRBJ1-4	many
CASSLGTSGTAGDYEQYF	TGCGCCAGCAGCTTGGGGACTAGCGGGACTGCTGGGGACTACGAGCAGTACTTC	TRBD2	TRBV5-1	TRBJ2-7	many
CSARLAGGPSEQYF	TGCAGTGCTAGACTAGCGGGAGGGCCATCCGAGCAGTACTTC	TRBD2	TRBV20-1	TRBJ2-7	many
CASSLDHLAGARGYEQYF	TGTGCCAGCAGCTTAGACCACCTAGCGGGAGCCCGGGGTTACGAGCAGTACTTC	TRBD2	TRBV7-2	TRBJ2-7	many
CASSSQGALNTEAFF	TGTGCCAGCAGCTCCCAGGGGGCCCTGAACACTGAAGCTTTCTTT	TRBD1	TRBV7-9	TRBJ1-1	many
CASSETTRGRSEAFF	TGTGCCAGCAGTGAAACCACCAGGGGTAGGTCTGAAGCTTTCTTT	-	TRBV25-1	TRBJ1-1	many
CASSSLAGVVHEQYF	TGTGCCAGCAGCTCTCTAGCGGGAGTAGTCCACGAGCAGTACTTC	TRBD2	TRBV11-2	TRBJ2-7	many
CSTERTANQPQHF	TGCAGTACTGAAAGGACAGCCAATCAGCCCCAGCATTTT	-	TRBV20-1	TRBJ1-5	many
CASSLGQPGGLFF	TGTGCCAGCAGTTTAGGACAGCCAGGAGGACTGTTTTTT	-	TRBV12-3/TRBV12-4	TRBJ1-4	many